The 18 T cell receptor beta chains reported below all come from one sample, sequenced in a study of T-cell memory formation after mild COVID-19. TCRdb analysed the 5' RACE reads with MiXCR anew, one entry per CDR3 protein. The sample includes 530,000 or so distinct CDR3 sequences, 17% of them seen just once. Sequenced material: PBMCs or a T cell subset sorted from them (not recorded which). These TCRs come from an adult woman who had mild COVID-19 (a few samples of this study predate the infection). Cell type and time point are not known.

This clonotype was detected only a few times. The chain combines TRBV12-3 or TRBV12-4 with TRBJ2-2; D is uncertain. The CDR3 length is 15 residues. V shed 4 bases and J shed 6 bases, with 15 bases lying between them. CDR3 region: CASSSAFVGPGELFF. The CDR3 DNA reads as TGTGCCAGCAGTTCCGCTTTTGTGGGTCCCGGGGAGCTGTTTTTT.

This clonotype was seen more than once but under ten times. The V gene is TRBV7-9, the J gene TRBJ2-7; the D call may be TRBD1 or TRBD2 (5 bases each). This CDR3 region has 11 residues. V lost 10 bases and J lost 4, with 11 bases in between. Looked up from germline, CDR1 is SEHNR and CDR2 is FQNEAQ (reference sequence). The CDR3 reads CATGTEYEQYF. CDR3 coding DNA: TGTGCCACCGGGACGGAGTACGAGCAGTACTTC. The full variable domain, its missing parts supplied by reference TRBV7-9 and TRBJ2-7, is DTGVSQNPRHKITKRGQNVTFRCDPISEHNRLYWYRQTLGQGPEFLTYFQNEAQLEKSRLLSDRFSAERPKGSFSTLEIQRTEQGDSAMYLCATGTEYEQYFGPGTRLTVT.

This clonotype was recorded at least ten times. This rearrangement joins TRBV19 to TRBJ2-7, with TRBD2 matching 9 bases. Germline V gene data show CDR1 as LNHDA and CDR2 as SQIVND (reference sequence). V shed 6 bases and J 1 base; nucleotides not matched to a gene: 7. The CDR3 length is 15 residues. CDR3 loop: CASRRGGHTSYEQYF. CDR3 bases: TGTGCCAGTAGGCGGGGGGGACACACGTCCTACGAGCAGTACTTC.

There are a few counts of this clonotype. J is TRBJ2-1 and V is TRBV29-1; no firm D call. The CDR3 covers 12 residues. The V gene lost 1 base and the J gene lost 7 bases, with 8 bases spanning the gap. In germline, CDR1 is SQVTM, CDR2 ANQGSEA. The CDR3 region has the DNA TGCAGCGTTGAAGTAATCGGGAATGAGCAGTTCTTC. Its protein product is CSVEVIGNEQFF.

This clonotype occurred a few times. This sequence joins TRBV4-3 and TRBJ1-2; 12 bases are a match to TRBD1. Germline V gene sequence: CDR1 LGHNA, CDR2 YSLEER. Losses at the gene ends were 4 bases for V and 4 bases for J; bases not matched to a gene: 4. The CDR3 is 15 residues long. Here the CDR3 reads CASSPGQGAGYGYTF. CDR3 nucleotides: TGCGCCAGCAGCCCGGGACAGGGGGCAGGCTATGGCTACACCTTC.

A few counts support this clonotype. V usage is TRBV19 and J usage is TRBJ2-5; TRBD2 matches 7 bases. The CDR3 is 14 residues long. CDR1 is LNHDA and CDR2 is SQIVND in the germline V gene (reference sequence). V shed 3 bases, J shed 7 bases, and the junction held 8 bases outside the gene matches. Here the CDR3 reads CASSIAGEVVTQYF. The CDR3 DNA reads as TGTGCCAGTAGTATCGCGGGGGAGGTAGTGACCCAGTACTTC. The full variable domain, its missing parts supplied by reference TRBV19 and TRBJ2-5, is DGGITQSPKYLFRKEGQNVTLSCEQNLNHDAMYWYRQDPGQGLRLIYYSQIVNDFQKGDIAEGYSVSREKKESFPLTVTSAQKNPTAFYLCASSIAGEVVTQYFGPGTRLLVL.

The chain combines TRBV2 with TRBJ2-7, with 9 bases fitting TRBD1. With 1 base clipped from V and 2 bases from J, the junction kept 3 bases outside the gene matches. Germline CDR1 reads SNHLY; CDR2 reads FYNNEI. The CDR3 runs to 15 residues. The CDR3 nucleotides are TGTGCCAGCAGTGAAGTAAGACAGGGGGCCTACGAGCAGTACTTC. It codes for CASSEVRQGAYEQYF.

The V and J genes are TRBV7-2 and TRBJ2-3, with D possibly matching TRBD2 (7 bases). This CDR3 region has 15 residues. Trimming removed 2 bases at V and 2 bases at J, with 11 bases between. Germline-derived CDR1 and CDR2 are SGHTA and FQGNSA. The CDR3, as DNA: TGTGCCAGCAGCTTAAGCGGGACATACACAGATACGCAGTATTTT. Amino acids: CASSLSGTYTDTQYF.

The chain joins TRBV9 to TRBJ2-7, with TRBD2 matching 7 bases. CDR1 and CDR2 from the germline V gene are SGDLS and YYNGEE. The V gene end was trimmed by 4 bases and the J gene end by 3 bases; junction bases not matched to a gene: 10. The CDR3 sequence is 15 residues long. The CDR3 bases are TGTGCCAGCAGCCTGGGGGGGACCCCTTACTACGAGCAGTACTTC. Protein product: CASSLGGTPYYEQYF.

Only a few counts were recorded for this clonotype. The chain is built from TRBV29-1 and TRBJ2-3, with D unresolved. Per the germline V gene, CDR1 is SQVTM and CDR2 is ANQGSEA. V was shortened by 4 bases and J by 2 bases, with 16 bases between the two germline ends. The CDR3 consists of 15 residues. The chain's CDR3 is CSVGRPGGPTDTQYF. Here the CDR3 DNA reads TGCAGCGTTGGAAGGCCTGGTGGACCCACAGATACGCAGTATTTT.

This clonotype showed up just a few times. The chain is built from TRBV5-1 and TRBJ1-3; 8 bases are shared with TRBD1. There are 16 residues in the CDR3. The ends lost 1 base at V and 3 bases at J; junction bases unmatched: 6. CDR1 and CDR2 from the germline V gene are SGHRS and YFSETQ. As DNA, the CDR3 is TGCGCCAGCAGCTTGCGTCAGGGGGCGATTGGAAACACCATATATTTT. Its translation is CASSLRQGAIGNTIYF.

As for this clonotype: Compared with germline, one end of the junction differs, possibly owing to a read error. This chain joins TRBV7-2 and TRBJ2-2; 11 bases fit TRBD2. Germline V CDR1 and CDR2: SGHTA, FQGNSA. The CDR3 extends over 14 amino acids. CDR3 sequence: CASTLAGGPGELFF. CDR3 nucleotide sequence: TGTGCCAGCACCTTAGCGGGAGGGCCCGGGGAGCTGTTTTTT.

This clonotype has only a few counts. The CDR3 protein is CASSEGHGLNEKLFF. CDR3 coding DNA: TGCGCCAGCAGCGAGGGACACGGCCTGAATGAAAAACTGTTTTTT. The chain links TRBV5-1 to TRBJ1-4; TRBD1 might be the D (6 bases). Germline values: CDR1 SGHRS, CDR2 YFSETQ. V was pared by 4 bases and J by 5 bases, with 15 bases between. This CDR3 is 15 amino acids long.

This chain joins TRBV19 and TRBJ2-7; D is unresolved. Trimming took 6 bases from V and 2 from J, leaving 11 bases between them. Germline V gene data show CDR1 as LNHDA and CDR2 as SQIVND (reference sequence). The CDR3 contains 13 residues. Here the CDR3 DNA reads TGTGCCAGTAGCACCAGTGGAGCCTACGAGCAGTACTTC. It specifies CASSTSGAYEQYF. Full variable domain (outside the CDR3, taken from reference TRBV19 and TRBJ2-7): DGGITQSPKYLFRKEGQNVTLSCEQNLNHDAMYWYRQDPGQGLRLIYYSQIVNDFQKGDIAEGYSVSREKKESFPLTVTSAQKNPTAFYLCASSTSGAYEQYFGPGTRLTVT.

This clonotype was seen a handful of times. This chain links TRBV10-3 with TRBJ1-5; no clear D. This CDR3 has 13 amino acids. Germline loops: CDR1 ENHRY, CDR2 SYGVKD. V shed 3 bases and J shed 6 bases, with 9 bases lying between them. CDR3 sequence reads: CAISDRSSQPQHF. CDR3 bases: TGTGCCATCAGTGATAGGTCTAGTCAGCCCCAGCATTTT.

This clonotype was observed a handful of times. Here the CDR3 reads CASSYSGVGQGTEQYF. In DNA, the CDR3 is TGTGCCAGCAGTTACTCGGGTGTGGGACAGGGGACCGAGCAGTACTTC. V gene TRBV6-5 combines with J gene TRBJ2-7; 10 bases match TRBD1. This CDR3 contains 16 residues. V lost 0 bases to trimming and J lost 6 bases; unmatched junction nucleotides: 8. Germline loops: CDR1 MNHEY, CDR2 SVGAGI.

The chain joins TRBV7-9 to TRBJ1-1, with D unresolved. Germline values: CDR1 SEHNR, CDR2 FQNEAQ (reference sequence). This CDR3 is built from 15 residues. V lost 3 bases and J lost 1, with 12 bases in between. CDR3 sequence reads: CASSFDRPGNTEAFF. The CDR3 coding sequence is TGTGCCAGCAGCTTTGACCGACCGGGGAACACTGAAGCTTTCTTT.

This sequence joins TRBV5-4 and TRBJ2-2; 7 nucleotides match TRBD2. The V gene end was trimmed by 2 bases and the J gene end by 5 bases; junction bases not matched to a gene: 6. The germline V gene has CDR1 SGHNT and CDR2 YYREEE (reference sequence). The CDR3 totals 15 residues. DNA for the CDR3: TGTGCCAGCAGCTTAGGGAGGGCCGGGACCGGGGAGCTGTTTTTT. Translating it yields CASSLGRAGTGELFF. The full variable domain, with the rest looked up from reference TRBV5-4 and TRBJ2-2, is ETGVTQSPTHLIKTRGQQVTLRCSSQSGHNTVSWYQQALGQGPQFIFQYYREEENGRGNFPPRFSGLQFPNYSSELNVNALELDDSALYLCASSLGRAGTGELFFGEGSRLTVL.